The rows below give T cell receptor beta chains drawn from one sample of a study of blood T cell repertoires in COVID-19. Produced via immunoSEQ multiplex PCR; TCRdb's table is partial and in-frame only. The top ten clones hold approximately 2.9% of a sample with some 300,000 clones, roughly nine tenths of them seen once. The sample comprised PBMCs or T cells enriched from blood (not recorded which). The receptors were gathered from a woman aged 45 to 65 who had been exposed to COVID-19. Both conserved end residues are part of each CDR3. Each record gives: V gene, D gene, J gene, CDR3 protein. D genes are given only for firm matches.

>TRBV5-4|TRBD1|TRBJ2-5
CASRPTGGVETQYF
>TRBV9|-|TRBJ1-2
CASSVESGSGYGYTF
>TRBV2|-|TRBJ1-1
CASSVEGYGTEAFF
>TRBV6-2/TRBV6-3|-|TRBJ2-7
CASSHNYEQYF
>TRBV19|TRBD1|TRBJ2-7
CASSIAGQGAWEQYF
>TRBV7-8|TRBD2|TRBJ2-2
CASSALNRLAGVNTGELFF
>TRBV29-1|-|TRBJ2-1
CSVDGSGDSKSSYNEQFF
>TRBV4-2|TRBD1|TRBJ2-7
CASSQDGQGNEQYF
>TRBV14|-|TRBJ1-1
CASSQEMQGTEAFF
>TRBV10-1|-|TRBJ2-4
CASSAQAEAKNIQYF
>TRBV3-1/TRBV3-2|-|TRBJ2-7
CASSQMTGLFLHF
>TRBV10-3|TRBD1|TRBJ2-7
CAMGQGPMGEQYF
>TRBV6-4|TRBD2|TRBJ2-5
CASSEKRGPRQETQYF
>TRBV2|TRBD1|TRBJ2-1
CASSGQGTADEQFF
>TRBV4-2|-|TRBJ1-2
CASNSDSYYGYTF
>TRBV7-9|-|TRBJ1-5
CASSFGPQPQHF
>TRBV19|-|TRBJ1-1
CASSSWGQGTEAFF
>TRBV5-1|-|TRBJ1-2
CASSENKNGYTF
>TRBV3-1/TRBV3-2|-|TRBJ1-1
CASSQDLRAFF
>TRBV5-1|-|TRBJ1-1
CASSLDTGNTEAFF
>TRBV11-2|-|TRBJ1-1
CASSLDRAGTEAFF
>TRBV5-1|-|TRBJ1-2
CASSPKDSQGGHGYTF
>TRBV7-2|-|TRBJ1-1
CASSLGGRENTEAFF
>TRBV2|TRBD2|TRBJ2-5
CASRWPFLAGDQETQYF
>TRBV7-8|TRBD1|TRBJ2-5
CASSPRPQGALGGSQETQYF
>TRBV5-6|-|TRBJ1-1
CASSLAGVNLNTEAFF
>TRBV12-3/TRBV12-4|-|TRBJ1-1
CASSWGAEPEAFF
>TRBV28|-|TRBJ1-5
CASRAYWTSGNQPQHF